Listed below are T cell receptor beta chains from one sample, sequenced in a study of cytomegalovirus exposure and HLA in healthy donors. Sequenced by immunoSEQ multiplex PCR; TCRdb stores in-frame clones only, minus some. The sample records about 360,000 clones, 80% to 90% being singletons. Material for sequencing was PBMCs. The receptors originated from a woman under 30 in good health and CMV-seronegative. Both conserved end residues are part of each CDR3. D genes are given only for firm matches. The listing skips clone size in some rows; elsewhere it reads once, few, many or a size class.

NA | TRBD2 | TRBJ2-7 | TRBV7-3 | TGTGCCAGCAGCCAACAGGCTAGCGGATACGAGCAGTACTTC | CASSQQASGYEQYF
few | TRBD1 | TRBJ1-1 | TRBV28 | TGTGCCAGCTACGAGACAGGGGCCTTGAACACTGAAGCTTTCTTT | CASYETGALNTEAFF
NA | NA | TRBJ2-1 | TRBV30 | TGTGCCTGGGATGACTTCTCCTACAATGAGCAGTTCTTC | CAWDDFSYNEQFF
NA | TRBD2 | TRBJ2-1 | TRBV4-1 | TGCGCCAGCAGCCTTATAGGACTAGCCAATGAGCAGTTCTTC | CASSLIGLANEQFF
NA | NA | TRBJ1-4 | TRBV15 | TGTGCCACCAGCACCGGCCTAGAGAAGGAAAAACTGTTTTTT | CATSTGLEKEKLFF
NA | TRBD2 | TRBJ2-1 | TRBV4-1 | TGCGCCAGCAGCCAAGATACGACTAGCGGGAGACACGAGCAGTTCTTC | CASSQDTTSGRHEQFF
NA | TRBD2 | TRBJ2-1 | TRBV6-4 | TGTGCCAGCAGTGAACTAGCGGGAGCTAATGAGCAGTTCTTC | CASSELAGANEQFF
NA | NA | TRBJ2-7 | TRBV11-2 | TGTGCCAGCAGCTTAGGTACAGTCGACGAGCAGTACTTC | CASSLGTVDEQYF
once | NA | TRBJ1-1 | TRBV5-1 | TGCGCCAGCAGCCCCTCCCGACAGAACACTGAAGCTTTCTTT | CASSPSRQNTEAFF
NA | TRBD1 | TRBJ1-5 | TRBV2 | TGTGCCAGCAGTCGACAGGGGAATCAGCCCCAGCATTTT | CASSRQGNQPQHF
NA | TRBD1 | TRBJ1-1 | TRBV28 | TGTGCCAGCAGTTTAAACAGGGGGCGGTTCACTGAAGCTTTCTTT | CASSLNRGRFTEAFF
NA | NA | TRBJ1-3 | TRBV10-2 | TGCGCCAGCAGTGACTATCGTAACACCATATATTTT | CASSDYRNTIYF
NA | NA | TRBJ2-7 | TRBV6-1 | TGTGCCAGCCGACCGGGACTCCTGAGCTCCTACGAGCAGTACTTC | CASRPGLLSSYEQYF
once | NA | TRBJ2-7 | TRBV29-1 | TGCAGCGTTGACGGGGGAAGCTCCTACGAGCAGTACTTC | CSVDGGSSYEQYF
NA | TRBD2 | TRBJ2-1 | TRBV4-1 | TGCGCCAGCAGCCAACTGGGACTAGCCGATGAGCAGTTCTTC | CASSQLGLADEQFF
NA | NA | TRBJ2-7 | TRBV19 | TGTGCCAGTCGGGACTCTCCTTCCTACGAGCAGTACTTC | CASRDSPSYEQYF
NA | NA | TRBJ2-2 | TRBV4-1 | TGCGCCAGCAGCCAACCTAACACCGGGGAGCTGTTTTTT | CASSQPNTGELFF
NA | NA | TRBJ1-3 | TRBV30 | TGTGCTTTTGAGAAGTACTCTGGAAACACCATATATTTT | CAFEKYSGNTIYF
NA | TRBD2 | TRBJ2-2 | TRBV27 | TGTGCCAGCAGTTTTCGACTAGCGTCCCCAGAAGGACCCGGGGAGCTGTTTTTT | CASSFRLASPEGPGELFF
NA | NA | TRBJ1-6 | TRBV6-4 | TGTGCCAGCAGTTGGGAGGGGAATTCACCCCTCCACTTT | CASSWEGNSPLHF
few | NA | TRBJ2-7 | TRBV29-1 | TGCAGCGTACATACAGGGTCCTACGAGCAGTACTTC | CSVHTGSYEQYF
NA | TRBD1 | TRBJ1-4 | TRBV2 | TGTGCCAGCAGGACAGGGCCAACTAATGAAAAACTGTTTTTT | CASRTGPTNEKLFF
NA | TRBD2 | TRBJ2-7 | TRBV30 | TGTGCCTGGTCAGGACTAGCGGGGGTGTACGAGCAGTACTTC | CAWSGLAGVYEQYF
NA | NA | TRBJ2-3 | TRBV29-1 | TGCAGCGTTGTAGTAACTAGAACTAGCACAGATACGCAGTATTTT | CSVVVTRTSTDTQYF
NA | NA | TRBJ2-4 | TRBV2 | TGTGCCAGCAGCCCTAGCTGGGCCGAGAAAAACATTCAGTACTTC | CASSPSWAEKNIQYF
NA | TRBD1 | TRBJ2-1 | TRBV6-4 | TGTGCCAGCAGGCGGGACAGGGGAGGTAATGAGCAGTTCTTC | CASRRDRGGNEQFF
few | TRBD2 | TRBJ2-7 | TRBV27 | TGTGCCAGCAGTCCTCGGACTAGCGGGAGCTACGAGCAGTACTTC | CASSPRTSGSYEQYF
NA | NA | TRBJ2-1 | TRBV4-1 | TGCGCCAGCAGCCATGCGAGCCGGAGCTCCTACAATGAGCAGTTCTTC | CASSHASRSSYNEQFF
NA | TRBD2 | TRBJ2-3 | TRBV28 | TGTGCCAGCAGTCCTGGGTGGCTAGCGGGTCGCACAGATACGCAGTATTTT | CASSPGWLAGRTDTQYF
NA | TRBD1 | TRBJ1-5 | TRBV28 | TGTGCCAGCAACGAACACCGGACAGGGATTCAGCCCCAGCATTTT | CASNEHRTGIQPQHF
NA | TRBD1 | TRBJ2-2 | TRBV6-1 | TGTGCCAGCAGTGAGGACAGGGAGAACACCGGGGAGCTGTTTTTT | CASSEDRENTGELFF
NA | TRBD1 | TRBJ1-2 | TRBV28 | TGTGCCAGCAGTTTGGGAAGGACAGGGGTGGCTGGCTACACCTTC | CASSLGRTGVAGYTF
NA | TRBD1 | TRBJ1-5 | TRBV7-2 | TGTGCCAGCAGCCCGGGACAGGCCAATCAGCCCCAGCATTTT | CASSPGQANQPQHF
NA | TRBD2 | TRBJ2-5 | TRBV15 | TGTGCCACCAGCAGAGCTCGGTGGGGGGGGGAGACCCAGTACTTC | CATSRARWGGETQYF
NA | NA | TRBJ1-3 | TRBV5-8 | TGTGCCAGCAGCTTGGTTCAGGTCCCTGCCTACTCTGGAAACACCATATATTTT | CASSLVQVPAYSGNTIYF
NA | TRBD1 | TRBJ2-7 | TRBV18 | TGTGCCAGCTCACCGGGGGACAGGTCCTACGAGCAGTACTTC | CASSPGDRSYEQYF
NA | TRBD1 | TRBJ1-2 | TRBV7-8 | TGTGCCAGCAGCTCGCCCGAATTCTGGACAGGGGCCGGCTACACCTTC | CASSSPEFWTGAGYTF
NA | NA | TRBJ1-5 | TRBV27 | TGTGCCAGCAGTTTAGGGGGCGGGTATCAGCCCCAGCATTTT | CASSLGGGYQPQHF
NA | NA | TRBJ1-5 | TRBV30 | TGTGCCTGGAGTGGGGCAGGGGAAAGAGGGCAGCCCCAGCATTTT | CAWSGAGERGQPQHF
NA | TRBD1 | TRBJ1-1 | TRBV28 | TGTGCCAGCAGGGACGCCAGGGGGTTAGTGACTGAAGCTTTCTTT | CASRDARGLVTEAFF
NA | TRBD2 | TRBJ2-1 | TRBV27 | TGTGCCAGCAGTTCCTCCTCCGGACTAGCGGGAGCCAATGAGCAGTTCTTC | CASSSSSGLAGANEQFF
NA | NA | TRBJ2-1 | TRBV5-4 | TGTGCCAGCATCCCCGGGGTAGCGGAGACGCCTTCCTACAATGAGCAGTTCTTC | CASIPGVAETPSYNEQFF
NA | TRBD1 | TRBJ2-1 | TRBV27 | TGTGCCAGCTGTCTCCGGGACAGGTGGGCGGAGGGATACAATGAGCAGTTCTTC | CASCLRDRWAEGYNEQFF
once | TRBD2 | TRBJ2-1 | TRBV6-1 | TGTGCCAGCAGTGAGAGACTAGCGGCGTACAATGAGCAGTTCTTC | CASSERLAAYNEQFF
NA | NA | TRBJ2-7 | TRBV2 | TGTGCCAGCAGGACTACTTTCTCCTACGAGCAGTACTTC | CASRTTFSYEQYF
few | TRBD1 | TRBJ1-2 | TRBV19 | TGTGCCAGTAGCCCCTACCAGGGGGCTTGGGGGGGCTACACCTTC | CASSPYQGAWGGYTF
NA | TRBD1 | TRBJ1-4 | TRBV5-1 | TGCGCCAGCAGTCCTAGACAGGGGCTAGGTGAAAAACTGTTTTTT | CASSPRQGLGEKLFF
few | TRBD1 | TRBJ1-6 | TRBV6-1 | TGTGCCAGCAGTGAAGCGCCGGGACAGGGAGGTTCACCCCTCCACTTT | CASSEAPGQGGSPLHF
NA | TRBD2 | TRBJ2-7 | TRBV6-5 | TGTGCCAGCAAGGGGACTAGCTCCTACGAGCAGTACTTC | CASKGTSSYEQYF
NA | TRBD2 | TRBJ2-1 | TRBV7-9 | TGTGCCAGCAGCTTAGTTTACGCTAGCGGGGGAAGCGAGCAGTTCTTC | CASSLVYASGGSEQFF
NA | TRBD1 | TRBJ1-1 | TRBV6-1 | TGTGCCAGCAGTCTCCGGACAGGGAACACTGAAGCTTTCTTT | CASSLRTGNTEAFF
NA | TRBD2 | TRBJ2-2 | TRBV7-3 | TGTGCCAGCAGCCAGACTAGCGGGAGCACCGGGGAGCTGTTTTTT | CASSQTSGSTGELFF
NA | NA | TRBJ1-2 | TRBV2 | TGTGCCAGCAGTGAACTACAGGGAGCACGGGGCTACACCTTC | CASSELQGARGYTF
NA | TRBD2 | TRBJ2-1 | TRBV7-2 | TGTGCCAGCAGCTTAGATGTCGGGAGGCTTGAGCAGTTCTTC | CASSLDVGRLEQFF
NA | TRBD2 | TRBJ2-3 | TRBV2 | TGTGCCAGCTCAACAGGGGTAGCGGGAGCTACAGATACGCAGTATTTT | CASSTGVAGATDTQYF
NA | TRBD2 | TRBJ2-7 | TRBV6-5 | TGTGCCAGCAGTTACTCGACGCGTCTAGCGGTGACATTC | CASSYSTRLAVTF
NA | NA | TRBJ1-1 | TRBV5-1 | TGCGCCAGCAGCATCACAGCGGGGTCGAGCACTGAAGCTTTCTTT | CASSITAGSSTEAFF
few | TRBD1 | TRBJ2-7 | TRBV5-5 | TGTGCCAGCAGCCAAATGAGGGGGCGCACCCACGAGCAGTACTTC | CASSQMRGRTHEQYF
NA | NA | TRBJ1-5 | TRBV30 | TGTGCCTTCTCCACAGGGTCCCTTTCCATTAGCAATCAGCCCCAGCATTTT | CAFSTGSLSISNQPQHF